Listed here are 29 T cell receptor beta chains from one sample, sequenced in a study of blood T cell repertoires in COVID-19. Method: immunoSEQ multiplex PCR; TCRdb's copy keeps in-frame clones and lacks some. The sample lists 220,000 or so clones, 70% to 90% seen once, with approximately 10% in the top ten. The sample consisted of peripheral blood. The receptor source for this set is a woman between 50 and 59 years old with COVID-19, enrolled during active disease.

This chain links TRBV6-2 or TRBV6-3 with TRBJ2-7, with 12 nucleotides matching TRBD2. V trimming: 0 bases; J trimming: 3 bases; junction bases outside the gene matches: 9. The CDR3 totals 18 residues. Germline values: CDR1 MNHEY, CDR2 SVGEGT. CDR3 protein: CASSYSKGLAGSIYEQYF. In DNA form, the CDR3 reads TGTGCCAGCAGTTACTCGAAAGGACTAGCGGGGTCCATCTACGAGCAGTACTTC.

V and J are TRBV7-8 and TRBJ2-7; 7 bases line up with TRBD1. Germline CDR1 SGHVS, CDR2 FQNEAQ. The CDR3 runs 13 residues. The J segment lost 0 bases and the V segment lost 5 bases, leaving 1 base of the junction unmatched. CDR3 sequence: CASSRDSSYEQYV. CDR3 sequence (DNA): TGTGCCAGCAGCCGGGACAGCTCCTACGAGCAGTACGTC.

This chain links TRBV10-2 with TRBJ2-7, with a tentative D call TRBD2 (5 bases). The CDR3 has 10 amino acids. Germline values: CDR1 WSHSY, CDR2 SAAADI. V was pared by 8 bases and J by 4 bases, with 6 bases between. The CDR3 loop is CASGLYEQYV. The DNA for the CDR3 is TGCGCCAGCGGACTGTACGAGCAGTACGTC.

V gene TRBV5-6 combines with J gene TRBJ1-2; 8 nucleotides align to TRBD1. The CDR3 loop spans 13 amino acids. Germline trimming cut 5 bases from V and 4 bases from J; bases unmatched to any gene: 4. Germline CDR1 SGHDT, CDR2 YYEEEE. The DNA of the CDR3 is TGTGCCAGCAGACTCGACAGGGGCTATGGCTACACCTTC. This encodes CASRLDRGYGYTF.

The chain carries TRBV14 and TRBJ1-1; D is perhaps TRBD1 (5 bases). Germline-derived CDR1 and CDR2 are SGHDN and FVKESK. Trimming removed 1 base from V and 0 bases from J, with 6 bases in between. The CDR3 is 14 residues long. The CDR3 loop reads CASSQGQLNTEAFF. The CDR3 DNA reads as TGTGCCAGCAGCCAAGGACAGCTGAACACTGAAGCTTTCTTT.

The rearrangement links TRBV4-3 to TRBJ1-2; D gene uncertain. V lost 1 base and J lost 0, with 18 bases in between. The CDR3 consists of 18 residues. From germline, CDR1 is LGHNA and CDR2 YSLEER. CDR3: CASSQGTKGYTANYGYTF. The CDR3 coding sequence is TGCGCCAGCAGCCAAGGGACTAAAGGATACACAGCTAACTATGGCTACACCTTC.

CDR3 residues: CASKVGRNTGELFF. CDR3 DNA: TGTGCCAGTAAGGTCGGGAGGAACACCGGGGAGCTGTTTTTT. V usage is TRBV19 and J usage is TRBJ2-2; D is possibly TRBD2 (6 bases). Germline assignment: CDR1 LNHDA and CDR2 SQIVND (reference sequence). V was trimmed by 7 bases and J by 1 base, leaving 10 bases between them. The CDR3 is 14 amino acids.

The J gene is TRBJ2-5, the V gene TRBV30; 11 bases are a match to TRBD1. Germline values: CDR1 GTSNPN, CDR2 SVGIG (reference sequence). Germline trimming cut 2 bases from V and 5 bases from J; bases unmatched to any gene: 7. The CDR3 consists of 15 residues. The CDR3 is CAWSITGTGGETQYF. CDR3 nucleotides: TGTGCCTGGAGTATAACCGGGACAGGGGGGGAGACCCAGTACTTC.

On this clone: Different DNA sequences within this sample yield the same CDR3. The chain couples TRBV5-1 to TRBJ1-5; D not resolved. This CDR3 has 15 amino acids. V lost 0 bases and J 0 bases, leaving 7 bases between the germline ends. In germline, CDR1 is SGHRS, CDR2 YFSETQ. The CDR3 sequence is CASSLDGYSNQPQHF. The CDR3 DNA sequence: TGCGCCAGCAGCTTGGACGGTTATAGCAATCAGCCCCAGCATTTT.

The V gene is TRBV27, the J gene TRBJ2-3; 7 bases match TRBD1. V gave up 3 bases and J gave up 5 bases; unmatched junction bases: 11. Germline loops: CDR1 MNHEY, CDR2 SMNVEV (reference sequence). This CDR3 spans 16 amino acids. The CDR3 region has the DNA TGTGCCAGCAGTTTGGGGGCAGGGGGATATAGAGATACGCAGTATTTT. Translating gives CASSLGAGGYRDTQYF.

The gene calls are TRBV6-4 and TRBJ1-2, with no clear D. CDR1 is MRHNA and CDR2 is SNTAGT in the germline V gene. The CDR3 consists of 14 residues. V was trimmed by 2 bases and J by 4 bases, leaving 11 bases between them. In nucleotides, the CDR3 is TGTGCCAGCAGTGACGGGAGAAACCGCTATGGCTACACCTTC. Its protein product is CASSDGRNRYGYTF.

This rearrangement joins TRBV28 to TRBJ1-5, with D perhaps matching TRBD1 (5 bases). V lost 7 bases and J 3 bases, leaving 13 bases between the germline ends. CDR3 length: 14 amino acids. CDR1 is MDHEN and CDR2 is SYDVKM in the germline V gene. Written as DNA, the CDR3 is TGTGCCAGCATGGTCAGGGTGGCCAATCAGCCCCAGCATTTT. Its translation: CASMVRVANQPQHF.

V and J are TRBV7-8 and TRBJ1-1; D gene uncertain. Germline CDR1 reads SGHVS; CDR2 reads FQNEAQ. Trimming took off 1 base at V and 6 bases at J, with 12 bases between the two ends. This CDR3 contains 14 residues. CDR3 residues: CASSLDPSWPEAFF. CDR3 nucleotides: TGTGCCAGCAGCTTAGACCCCAGTTGGCCTGAAGCTTTCTTT.

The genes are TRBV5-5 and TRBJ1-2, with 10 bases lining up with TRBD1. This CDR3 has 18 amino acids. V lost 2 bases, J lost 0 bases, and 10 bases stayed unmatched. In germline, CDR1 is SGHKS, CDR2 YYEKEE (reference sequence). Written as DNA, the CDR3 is TGTGCCAGCAGCTTAACACCGGGACAGGGGATCCCTAACTATGGCTACACCTTC. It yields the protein CASSLTPGQGIPNYGYTF.

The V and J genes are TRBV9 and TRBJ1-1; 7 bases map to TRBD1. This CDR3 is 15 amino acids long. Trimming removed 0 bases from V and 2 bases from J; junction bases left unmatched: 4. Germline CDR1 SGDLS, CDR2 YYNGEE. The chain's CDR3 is CASSVAGTANTEAFF. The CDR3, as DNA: TGTGCCAGCAGCGTAGCTGGGACAGCCAACACTGAAGCTTTCTTT.

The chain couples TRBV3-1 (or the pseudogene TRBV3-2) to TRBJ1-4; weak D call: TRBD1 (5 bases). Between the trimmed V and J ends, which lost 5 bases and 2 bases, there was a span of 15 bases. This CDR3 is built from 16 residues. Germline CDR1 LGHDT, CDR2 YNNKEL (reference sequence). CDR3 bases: TGTGCCAGCAGCAATGACGGGGGTGCGACTAATGAAAAACTGTTTTTT. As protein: CASSNDGGATNEKLFF.

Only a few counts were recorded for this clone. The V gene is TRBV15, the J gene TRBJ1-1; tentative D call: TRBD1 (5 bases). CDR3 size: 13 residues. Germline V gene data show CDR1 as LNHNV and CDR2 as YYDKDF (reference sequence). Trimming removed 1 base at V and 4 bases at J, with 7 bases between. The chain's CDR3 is CATSRGQFTEAFF. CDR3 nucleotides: TGTGCCACCAGCAGAGGACAGTTCACTGAAGCTTTCTTT.

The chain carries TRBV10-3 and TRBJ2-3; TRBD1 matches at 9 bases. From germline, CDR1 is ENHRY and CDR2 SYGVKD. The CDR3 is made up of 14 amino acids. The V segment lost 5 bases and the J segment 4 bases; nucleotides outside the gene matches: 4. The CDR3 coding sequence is TGTGCCATCAGTCCCGGGACAGGGTCAGATACGCAGTATTTT. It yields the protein CAISPGTGSDTQYF.

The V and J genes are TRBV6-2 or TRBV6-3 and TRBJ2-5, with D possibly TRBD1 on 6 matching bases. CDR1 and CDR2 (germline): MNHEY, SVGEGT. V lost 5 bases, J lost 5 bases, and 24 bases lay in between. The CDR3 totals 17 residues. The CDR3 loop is CASSTIWINRVGETQYF. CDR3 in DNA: TGTGCCAGCAGTACGATATGGATTAACAGGGTGGGGGAGACCCAGTACTTC.

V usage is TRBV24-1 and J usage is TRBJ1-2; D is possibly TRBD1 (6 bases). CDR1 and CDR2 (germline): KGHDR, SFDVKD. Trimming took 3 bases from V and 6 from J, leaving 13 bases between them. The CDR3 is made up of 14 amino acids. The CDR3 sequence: CATSDPGHRNGYTF. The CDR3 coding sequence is TGTGCCACCAGTGATCCGGGACATAGGAATGGCTACACCTTC.

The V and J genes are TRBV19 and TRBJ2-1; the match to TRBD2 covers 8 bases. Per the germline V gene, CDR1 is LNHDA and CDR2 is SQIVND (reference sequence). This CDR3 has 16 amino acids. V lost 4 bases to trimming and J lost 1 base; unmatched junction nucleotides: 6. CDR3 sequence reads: CASSTSGGRSYNEQFF. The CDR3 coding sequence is TGTGCCAGTAGTACCAGCGGGGGAAGATCCTACAATGAGCAGTTCTTC.

The CDR3 coding sequence is TGTGCCAGCAGCTTAGATCCCTCACAGGGGCGCCACAATGAGCAGTTCTTC. Translated, it gives CASSLDPSQGRHNEQFF. This chain joins TRBV11-2 and TRBJ2-1, with 7 nucleotides matching TRBD1. V was pared by 0 bases and J by 5 bases, with 10 bases of the junction left unmatched. CDR3 length: 17 residues. The V gene's germline CDR1 is SGHAT and CDR2 FQNNGV.

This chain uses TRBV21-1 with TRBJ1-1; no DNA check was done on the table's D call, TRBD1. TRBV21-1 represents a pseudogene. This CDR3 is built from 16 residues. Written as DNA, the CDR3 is TGTGCCAGCAGCAAACTATACAGGGTCGTCAGCACTGAAGCTTTCTTT. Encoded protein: CASSKLYRVVSTEAFF.

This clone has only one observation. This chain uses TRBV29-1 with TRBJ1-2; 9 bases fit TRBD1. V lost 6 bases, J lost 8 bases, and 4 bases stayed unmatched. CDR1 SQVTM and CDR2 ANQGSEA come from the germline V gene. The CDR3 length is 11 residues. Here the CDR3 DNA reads TGCAGCGTCCGGACAGGGGAAGGCTACACCTTC. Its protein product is CSVRTGEGYTF.

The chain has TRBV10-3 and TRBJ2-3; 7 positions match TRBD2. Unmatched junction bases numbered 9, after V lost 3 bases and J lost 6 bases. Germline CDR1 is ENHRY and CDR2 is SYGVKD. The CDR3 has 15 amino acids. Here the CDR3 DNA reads TGTGCCATCAGTGATGGGGGGAGGGACGGGGATACGCAGTATTTT. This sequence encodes CAISDGGRDGDTQYF.

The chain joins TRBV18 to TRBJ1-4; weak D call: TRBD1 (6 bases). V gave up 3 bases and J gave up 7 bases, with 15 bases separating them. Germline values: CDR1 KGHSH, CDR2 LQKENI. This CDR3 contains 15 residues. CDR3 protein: CASSPLPGDAEKLFF. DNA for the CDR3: TGTGCCAGCTCACCTCTCCCAGGGGACGCTGAAAAACTGTTTTTT.

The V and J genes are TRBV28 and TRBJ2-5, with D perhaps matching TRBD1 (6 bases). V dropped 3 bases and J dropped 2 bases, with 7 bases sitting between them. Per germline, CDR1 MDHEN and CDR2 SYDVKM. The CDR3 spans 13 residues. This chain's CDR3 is CASSFRGQETQYF. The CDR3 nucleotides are TGTGCCAGCAGTTTTAGGGGGCAAGAGACCCAGTACTTC. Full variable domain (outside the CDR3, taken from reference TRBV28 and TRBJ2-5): DVKVTQSSRYLVKRTGEKVFLECVQDMDHENMFWYRQDPGLGLRLIYFSYDVKMKEKGDIPEGYSVSREKKERFSLILESASTNQTSMYLCASSFRGQETQYFGPGTRLLVL.

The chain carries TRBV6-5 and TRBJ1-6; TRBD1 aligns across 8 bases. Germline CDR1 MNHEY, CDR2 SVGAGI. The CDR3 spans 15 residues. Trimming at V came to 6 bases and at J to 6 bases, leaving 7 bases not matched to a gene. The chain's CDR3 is CASSSSDRGNSPLHF. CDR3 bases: TGTGCCAGCAGCTCGAGTGACAGGGGTAATTCACCCCTCCACTTT.

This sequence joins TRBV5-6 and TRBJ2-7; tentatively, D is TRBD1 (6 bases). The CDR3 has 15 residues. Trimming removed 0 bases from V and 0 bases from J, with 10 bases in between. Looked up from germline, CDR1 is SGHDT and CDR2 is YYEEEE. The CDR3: CASSLGQGSSYEQYV. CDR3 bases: TGTGCCAGCAGCTTGGGTCAGGGGAGCTCCTACGAGCAGTACGTC.